The clone carrying this T cell receptor (beta chain) was seen a handful of times. Its antigen is not known. This sample was taken from a study of OX40 agonist ivuxolimab in advanced cancers. Overall study context: Of the participants, approximately 40% had some prior anti-PD-1, anti-PD-L1 or anti-CTLA-4 therapy, which was allowed.

Study-wide findings and caveats: Doses of 0.1 to 3.0 mg/kg were accompanied by clonal expansion of CD4+ and CD8+ blood T cells by week 6. Individuals who were partial responders at 0.1-3.0 mg/kg had clonal expansion that ranked among the lowest.

Libraries were prepared by immunoSEQ multiplex PCR; TCRdb keeps only in-frame clonotypes and omits some of them. Among 30,000 to 40,000 clones listed, 65% to 85% were seen once. This clonotype was obtained from an adult with an advanced solid tumor such as melanoma, head and neck, liver or kidney cancer. This specimen consisted of CD4+ or CD8+ T cells sorted from blood, obtained in a trial of the OX40 agonist ivuxolimab.

The CDR3 bases are TGTGCCAGCAGCCCACCGGGACAGAGGAACACTGAAGCTTTCTTT. Protein product: CASSPPGQRNTEAFF. The V call is TRBV7-9, the J call TRBJ1-1, with TRBD1 matching over 7 bases. This CDR3 comprises 15 residues. Trimming cost V 5 bases and J 1 base; bases outside gene matches: 7. CDR1 is SEHNR, CDR2 FQNEAQ, per germline (reference sequence). Supplemented by reference TRBV7-9 and TRBJ1-1, the full variable domain reads DTGVSQNPRHKITKRGQNVTFRCDPISEHNRLYWYRQTLGQGPEFLTYFQNEAQLEKSRLLSDRFSAERPKGSFSTLEIQRTEQGDSAMYLCASSPPGQRNTEAFFGQGTRLTVV.